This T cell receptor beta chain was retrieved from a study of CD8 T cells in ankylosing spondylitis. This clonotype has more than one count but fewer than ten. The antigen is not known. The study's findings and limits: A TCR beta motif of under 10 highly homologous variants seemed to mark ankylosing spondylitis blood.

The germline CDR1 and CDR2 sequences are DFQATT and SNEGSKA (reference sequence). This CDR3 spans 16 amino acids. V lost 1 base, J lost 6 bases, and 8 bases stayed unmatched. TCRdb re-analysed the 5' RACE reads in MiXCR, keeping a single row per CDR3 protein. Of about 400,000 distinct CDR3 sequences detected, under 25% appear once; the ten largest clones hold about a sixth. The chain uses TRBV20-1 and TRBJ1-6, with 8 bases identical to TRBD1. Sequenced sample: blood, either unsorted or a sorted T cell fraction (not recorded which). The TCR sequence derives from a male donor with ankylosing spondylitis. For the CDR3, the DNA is TGCAGTGCTAGAGGGGGCAGGGGGCTTTCTAATTCACCCCTCCACTTT. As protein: CSARGGRGLSNSPLHF.